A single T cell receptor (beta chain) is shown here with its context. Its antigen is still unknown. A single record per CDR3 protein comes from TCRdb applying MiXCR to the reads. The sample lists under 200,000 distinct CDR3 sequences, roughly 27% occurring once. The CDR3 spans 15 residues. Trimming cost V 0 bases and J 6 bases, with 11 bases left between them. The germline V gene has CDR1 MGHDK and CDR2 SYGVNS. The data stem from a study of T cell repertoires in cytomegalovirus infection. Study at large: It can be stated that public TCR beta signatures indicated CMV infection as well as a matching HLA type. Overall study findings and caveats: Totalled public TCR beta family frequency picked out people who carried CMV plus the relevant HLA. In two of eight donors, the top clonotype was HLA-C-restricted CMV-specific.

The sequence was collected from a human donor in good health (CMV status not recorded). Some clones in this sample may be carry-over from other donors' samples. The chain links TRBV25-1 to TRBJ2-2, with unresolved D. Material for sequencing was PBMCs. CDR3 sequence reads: CASSEYRDGAGELFF. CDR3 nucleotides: TGTGCCAGCAGTGAATACAGAGACGGAGCCGGGGAGCTGTTTTTT.